This T cell receptor (delta chain) stems from a study of γδ T cells in repeated Plasmodium falciparum infection. About the research overall: Donors had four controlled P. falciparum NF54 infections over roughly 590 days.

Vgamma9/Vdelta2+ and Vdelta2-negative gammadelta T cells were flow-sorted from PBMC for bulk sequencing. The CDR3 is 19 amino acids. In germline, CDR1 is GEAIGNYY, CDR2 EKD. The trim removed 0 bases at V and 1 base at J, leaving 13 bases unmatched. The study, taken as a whole, reports: Vgamma9/Vdelta2+ T cells showed a stable polyclonal repertoire with shared TCRgamma sequences. One small rural Malian village, predominantly a single ethnic group, supplied the cohort.

This clone was observed a few times. Its antigen is not identified. A far larger clone lies a single base away; this is likely a read error. Within the sample, other DNA sequences also encode this same CDR3. TCRdb reanalyzed the multiplex PCR reads using CATT. The sample has roughly 93,000 delta-chain clones, over 0.75% seen once. The receptor was derived from a pool of human donors (malaria-infected and uninfected, not separated). Sequencing was done on a sample of gamma-delta T cells from blood. V gene TRDV2 combines with J gene TRDJ1, with 10 bases lining up with TRDD3. CDR3 nucleotide sequence: TGTGCCTGTGACACCGTTATGGGGACTGGGGGATTCGCCACCGATAAACTCATCTTT. Protein: CACDTVMGTGGFATDKLIF.